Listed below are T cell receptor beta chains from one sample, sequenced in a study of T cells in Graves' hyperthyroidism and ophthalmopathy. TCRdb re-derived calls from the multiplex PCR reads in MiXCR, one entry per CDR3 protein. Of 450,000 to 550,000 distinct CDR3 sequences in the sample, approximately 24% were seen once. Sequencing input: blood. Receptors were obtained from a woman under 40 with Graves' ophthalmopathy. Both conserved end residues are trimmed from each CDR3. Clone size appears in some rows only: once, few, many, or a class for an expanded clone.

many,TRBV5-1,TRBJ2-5,ASSTGLVNVETQY
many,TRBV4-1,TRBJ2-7,ASSQGDRISYEQY
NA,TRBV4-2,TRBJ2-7,ASSQGRRAPSYELY
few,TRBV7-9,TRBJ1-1,ASSSGQGAGAEAF
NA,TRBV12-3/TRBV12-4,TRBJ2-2,ASSIDRANTGELF
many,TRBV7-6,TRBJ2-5,ASSSTGVQTQY
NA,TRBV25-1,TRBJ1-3,ASSESFSGSSGNTIY
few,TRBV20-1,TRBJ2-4,SANKRTVPPKSTIKY
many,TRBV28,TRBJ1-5,ASGRGNQPQH
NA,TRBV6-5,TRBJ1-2,ASSYVGDGYT
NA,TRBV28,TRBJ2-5,ASSPGLAGVQETQY
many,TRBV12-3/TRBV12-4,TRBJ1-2,ASTSWAGDYGYT
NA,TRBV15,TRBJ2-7,ATSRAKWVYEQY
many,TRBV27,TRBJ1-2,ASSLTGRGGYT
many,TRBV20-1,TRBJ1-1,SSPFQGQGNTEAF
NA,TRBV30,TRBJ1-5,AWSSTGLGQPQH
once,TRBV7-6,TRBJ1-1,ASSRGAGFMNTEAF
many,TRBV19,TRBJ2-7,ASSPTAGEGYEQY
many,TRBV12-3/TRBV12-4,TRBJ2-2,ASSFGAGNTGELF
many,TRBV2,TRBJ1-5,ASTEAGAQPQH
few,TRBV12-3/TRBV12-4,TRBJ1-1,ASSSTGQGNTEAF
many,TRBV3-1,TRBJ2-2,ASSQLGELF
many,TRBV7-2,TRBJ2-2,ASSPERFSGELF
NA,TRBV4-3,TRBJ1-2,ASSQEYGYGYT
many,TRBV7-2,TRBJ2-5,ASSLSGGAGQETQY
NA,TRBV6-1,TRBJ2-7,ASRGQVGVGDHEQY
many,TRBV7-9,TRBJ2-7,ASSSRAGGSYEQY
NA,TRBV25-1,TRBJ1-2,ASSSRGVDYGYT
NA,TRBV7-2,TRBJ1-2,ATTSSYGYT
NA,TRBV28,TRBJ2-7,ASSFRDRGFHEQY
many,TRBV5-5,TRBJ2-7,ASSLETESYEQY
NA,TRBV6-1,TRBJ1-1,ASGQGARNTEAF
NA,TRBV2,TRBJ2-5,ASNDKLPIEETQY
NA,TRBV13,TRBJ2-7,ASSLIGGRYEQY
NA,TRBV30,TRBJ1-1,AWSVPGQQAF
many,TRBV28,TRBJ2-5,ASSLGGNQETQY
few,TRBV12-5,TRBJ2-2,ASGLGGAGELF
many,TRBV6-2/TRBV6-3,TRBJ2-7,ASSLVRREHEQY